This record covers a single T cell receptor (beta chain). Profiling relied on immunoSEQ multiplex PCR, and the TCRdb table lists in-frame clones only, not all of them. The sample has fewer than 130,000 clones; roughly 66% are singletons. The data stem from a study of shared clonotypes between healthy human individuals. This receptor was taken from a woman aged 30 to 39 in good health. Sequenced material: memory CD8+ T cells sorted from blood. Subset denoted: CD45RO+ cells pooled with CCR7-negative TemRA cells.

The CDR3 nucleotides are TGTGCCAGCAGCTTATACACCAGCGGGAGTTTGGATGAGCAGTTCTTC. Translated, it gives CASSLYTSGSLDEQFF. This chain uses TRBV7-3 with TRBJ2-1, with 8 bases lining up with TRBD2. The V and J ends lost 2 bases and 8 bases, in that order; junction bases with no gene match: 11. CDR1 is SGHTA, CDR2 FQGTGA, per germline. The CDR3 has 16 residues.